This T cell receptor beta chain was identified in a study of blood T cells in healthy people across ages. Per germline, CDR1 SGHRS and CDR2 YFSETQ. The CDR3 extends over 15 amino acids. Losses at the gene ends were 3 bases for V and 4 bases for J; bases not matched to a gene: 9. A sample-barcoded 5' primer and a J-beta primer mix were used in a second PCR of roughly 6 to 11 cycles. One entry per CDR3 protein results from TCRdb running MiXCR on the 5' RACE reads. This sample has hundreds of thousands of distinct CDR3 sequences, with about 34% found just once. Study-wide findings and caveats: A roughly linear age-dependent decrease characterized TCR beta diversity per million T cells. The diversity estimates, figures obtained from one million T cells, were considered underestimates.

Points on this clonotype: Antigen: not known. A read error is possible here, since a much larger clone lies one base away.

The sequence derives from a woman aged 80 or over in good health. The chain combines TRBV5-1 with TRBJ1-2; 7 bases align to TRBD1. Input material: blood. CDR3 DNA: TGCGCCAGCAGCTGGGCAAGGGGGCAGAGCTATGGCTACACCTTC. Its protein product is CASSWARGQSYGYTF.